A single sample is the source of the 9 T cell receptor beta chains below, sequenced in a study of control samples from healthy donors and cancer patients. Only in-frame clones appear in the TCRdb table, and some are missing; sequencing was by immunoSEQ multiplex PCR. The sample includes 100,000 to 150,000 clones, around 87% seen only once; the top ten take around 9%. Source material: blood. Every receptor here comes from a man between 40 and 49 years old in good health.

The CDR3 protein is CATSNRAYEQYF. CDR3 DNA: TGTGCCACCAGTAATCGAGCCTACGAGCAGTACTTC. The V and J genes are TRBV24-1 and TRBJ2-7, with no clear D. V lost 6 bases, J lost 2 bases, and 7 bases lay in between. This CDR3 is built from 12 residues. Looked up from germline, CDR1 is KGHDR and CDR2 is SFDVKD.

The gene calls are TRBV7-2 and TRBJ1-4; tentatively, D is TRBD1 (5 bases). Trimming cost V 4 bases and J 8 bases, with 14 bases left between them. Germline lookup yields CDR1 SGHTA and CDR2 FQGNSA. The CDR3 contains 14 residues. The CDR3 loop is CASSSPRVGEKLFF. CDR3 DNA sequence: TGTGCCAGCAGCTCCCCCAGGGTAGGCGAAAAACTGTTTTTT.

The chain joins TRBV29-1 to TRBJ1-5; D is uncertain. Germline-derived CDR1 and CDR2 are SQVTM and ANQGSEA. CDR3 length: 12 amino acids. The V end lost 4 bases, the J end lost 0 bases, and 4 bases lay between the germline ends. CDR3 DNA sequence: TGCAGCGTTGCAGATAGCAATCAGCCCCAGCATTTT. It yields the protein CSVADSNQPQHF.

This clone was seen once. The chain combines TRBV9 with TRBJ2-2; D call uncertain. Between the trimmed V and J ends, which lost 0 bases and 4 bases, there was a span of 13 bases. This CDR3 is 16 amino acids long. Germline V gene lookup returns CDR1 SGDLS and CDR2 YYNGEE. CDR3 nucleotide sequence: TGTGCCAGCAGCGTAGGGGGATATCCGTCCACCGGGGAGCTGTTTTTT. Protein sequence: CASSVGGYPSTGELFF.

The rearrangement links TRBV18 to TRBJ1-4, with a tentative D call TRBD1 (5 bases). The CDR3 runs to 15 residues. In germline, CDR1 is KGHSH, CDR2 LQKENI. V shed 3 bases and J shed 5 bases, with 13 bases lying between them. As DNA, the CDR3 is TGTGCCAGCTCACCCGAGAGGGGCGAGAATGAAAAACTGTTTTTT. It is translated as CASSPERGENEKLFF.

Only a few counts were recorded for this clone. The V call is TRBV12-3 or TRBV12-4, the J call TRBJ1-1; D gene ambiguous. The V gene lost 5 bases and the J gene lost 11 bases, with 18 bases spanning the gap. The CDR3 consists of 13 residues. CDR3 coding DNA: TGTGCCAGCAGTGCCGGGCCCACTACGTCCGCTTTCTTT. Amino acids: CASSAGPTTSAFF.

The chain is built from TRBV19 and TRBJ2-7; no firm D call. The CDR3 runs to 14 residues. Trimming left V 3 bases short and J 2 bases short, with 11 bases between. Germline values: CDR1 LNHDA, CDR2 SQIVND (reference sequence). The CDR3 is CASSIPTRTYEQYF. CDR3 in DNA: TGTGCCAGTAGTATCCCTACCCGTACCTACGAGCAGTACTTC. Using reference TRBV19 and TRBJ2-7 for the parts outside the CDR3, the full variable domain is DGGITQSPKYLFRKEGQNVTLSCEQNLNHDAMYWYRQDPGQGLRLIYYSQIVNDFQKGDIAEGYSVSREKKESFPLTVTSAQKNPTAFYLCASSIPTRTYEQYFGPGTRLTVT.

The rearrangement uses TRBV11-3 and TRBJ2-7; D possibly matches TRBD1 or TRBD2 (5 bases each). CDR3 size: 12 residues. V lost 10 bases and J lost 0, with 10 bases in between. Germline CDR1 SGHNT, CDR2 YENEEA. The CDR3 DNA follows: TGTGCCATAGGGACCACCTCCTACGAGCAGTACTTC. It encodes CAIGTTSYEQYF. The whole variable domain, filled in from reference TRBV11-3 and TRBJ2-7, reads EAGVVQSPRYKIIEKKQPVAFWCNPISGHNTLYWYLQNLGQGPELLIRYENEEAVDDSQLPKDRFSAERLKGVDSTLKIQPAELGDSAVYLCAIGTTSYEQYFGPGTRLTVT.

The genes are TRBV11-3 and TRBJ1-1, with TRBD1 as a possible D gene (5 bases). Germline CDR1 and CDR2: SGHNT and YENEEA. V dropped 1 base and J dropped 5 bases, with 8 bases sitting between them. The CDR3 covers 13 residues. CDR3 loop: CASSLVGGTEAFF. Here the CDR3 DNA reads TGTGCCAGCAGCTTAGTTGGGGGTACTGAAGCTTTCTTT.